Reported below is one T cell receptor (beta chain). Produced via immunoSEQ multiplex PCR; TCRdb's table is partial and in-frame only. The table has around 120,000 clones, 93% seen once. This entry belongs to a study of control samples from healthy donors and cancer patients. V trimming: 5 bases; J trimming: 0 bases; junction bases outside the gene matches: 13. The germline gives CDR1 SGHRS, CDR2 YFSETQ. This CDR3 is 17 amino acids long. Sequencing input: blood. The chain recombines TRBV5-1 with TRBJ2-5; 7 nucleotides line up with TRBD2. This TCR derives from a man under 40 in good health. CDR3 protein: CASRFLGLAGDQETQYF. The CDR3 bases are TGCGCCAGCAGGTTCCTAGGGTTGGCGGGGGACCAAGAGACCCAGTACTTC.